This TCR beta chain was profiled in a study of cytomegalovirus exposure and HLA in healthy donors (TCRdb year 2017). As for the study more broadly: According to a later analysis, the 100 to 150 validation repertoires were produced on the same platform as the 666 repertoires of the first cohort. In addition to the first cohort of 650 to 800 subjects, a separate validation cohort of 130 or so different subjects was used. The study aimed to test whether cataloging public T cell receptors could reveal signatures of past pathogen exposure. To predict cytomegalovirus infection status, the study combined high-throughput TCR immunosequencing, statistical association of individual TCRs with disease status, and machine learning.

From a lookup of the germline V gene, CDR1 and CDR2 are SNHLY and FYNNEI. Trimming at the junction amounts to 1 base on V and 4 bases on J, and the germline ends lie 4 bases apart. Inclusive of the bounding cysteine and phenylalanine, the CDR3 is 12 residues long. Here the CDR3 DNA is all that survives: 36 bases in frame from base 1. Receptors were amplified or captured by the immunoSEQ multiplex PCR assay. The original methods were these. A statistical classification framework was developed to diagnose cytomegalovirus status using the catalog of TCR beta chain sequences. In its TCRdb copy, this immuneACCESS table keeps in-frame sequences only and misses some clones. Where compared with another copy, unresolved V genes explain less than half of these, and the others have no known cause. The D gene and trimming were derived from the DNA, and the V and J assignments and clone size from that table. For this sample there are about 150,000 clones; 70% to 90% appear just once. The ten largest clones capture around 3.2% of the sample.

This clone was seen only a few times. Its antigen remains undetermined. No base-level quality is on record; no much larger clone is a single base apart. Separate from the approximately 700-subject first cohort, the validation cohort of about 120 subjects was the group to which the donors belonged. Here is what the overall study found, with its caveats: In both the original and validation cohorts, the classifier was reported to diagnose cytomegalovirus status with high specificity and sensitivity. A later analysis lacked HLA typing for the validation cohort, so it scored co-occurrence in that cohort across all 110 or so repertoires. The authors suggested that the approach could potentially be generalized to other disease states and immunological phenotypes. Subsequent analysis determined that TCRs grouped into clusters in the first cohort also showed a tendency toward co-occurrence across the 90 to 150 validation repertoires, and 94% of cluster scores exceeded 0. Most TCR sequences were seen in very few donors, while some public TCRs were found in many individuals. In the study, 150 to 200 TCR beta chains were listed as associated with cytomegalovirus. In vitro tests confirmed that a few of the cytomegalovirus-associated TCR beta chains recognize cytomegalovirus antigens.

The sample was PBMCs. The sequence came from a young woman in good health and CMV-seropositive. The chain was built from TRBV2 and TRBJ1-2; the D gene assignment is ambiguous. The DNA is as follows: TGTGCCAGCAGTGAAGTTCGCTATGGCTACACCTTC. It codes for CASSEVRYGYTF. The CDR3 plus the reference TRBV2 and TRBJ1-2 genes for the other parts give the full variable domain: EPEVTQTPSHQVTQMGQEVILRCVPISNHLYFYWYRQILGQKVEFLVSFYNNEISEKSEIFDDQFSVERPDGSNFTLKIRSTKLEDSAMYFCASSEVRYGYTFGSGTRLTVV.